By sample share, the clone carrying this TCR beta chain is medium-sized (0.01 to 0.1%). TCR beta rearrangements were amplified from peripheral blood genomic DNA. Rearranged V-D-J TRB sequences were amplified with a mixed TRB-A/B primer pool. One entry per CDR3 protein, called by TCRdb with MiXCR from the multiplex PCR reads. The data hold around 13,000 distinct CDR3 sequences, with 20% to 25% observed a single time. The data belong to a study of T cell repertoires in aging, cancer and after chemotherapy. Germline V lookup: CDR1 SGHDT, CDR2 YYEEEE. The CDR3 is made up of 12 amino acids. The germline V and J ends were trimmed by 1 base and 2 bases, with 4 bases remaining between them.

Sequenced material: blood. V and J are TRBV5-6 and TRBJ2-7; D gene unclear. The sequence was collected from a human donor in good health. DNA for the CDR3: TGTGCCAGCAGCTTGCTAGCCTACGAGCAGTACTTC. It is translated as CASSLLAYEQYF.